The following is a TCR beta chain sequence with its context. Its antigen is undetermined. These data originate in a study of cytomegalovirus exposure and HLA in healthy donors. Overall study findings and caveats: Cytomegalovirus status was reportedly diagnosed by the classifier with high sensitivity and specificity. Later analysis associated a missense DCLRE1C variant with TCR beta V- and J-gene trimming.

The CDR3 loop spans 14 amino acids. J was trimmed by 8 bases and V by 3 bases; bases with no gene match: 6. CDR1 SNHLY and CDR2 FYNNEI come from the germline V gene. The PCR was carried out with 60 Vbeta primers and 13 Jbeta primers. Only in-frame clones appear in the TCRdb table, and some are missing; sequencing was by immunoSEQ multiplex PCR. Among 110,000 to 150,000 clones listed, about 80% were seen once. This sequence joins TRBV2 and TRBJ1-2; 10 bases line up with TRBD1. Sequences were obtained from PBMCs. This clonotype was sampled from a male donor in good health and CMV-seropositive. CDR3 sequence (DNA): TGTGCCAGCAGTGATGAGACAGGGGGCGGAGGCTACACCTTC. Encoded protein: CASSDETGGGGYTF.